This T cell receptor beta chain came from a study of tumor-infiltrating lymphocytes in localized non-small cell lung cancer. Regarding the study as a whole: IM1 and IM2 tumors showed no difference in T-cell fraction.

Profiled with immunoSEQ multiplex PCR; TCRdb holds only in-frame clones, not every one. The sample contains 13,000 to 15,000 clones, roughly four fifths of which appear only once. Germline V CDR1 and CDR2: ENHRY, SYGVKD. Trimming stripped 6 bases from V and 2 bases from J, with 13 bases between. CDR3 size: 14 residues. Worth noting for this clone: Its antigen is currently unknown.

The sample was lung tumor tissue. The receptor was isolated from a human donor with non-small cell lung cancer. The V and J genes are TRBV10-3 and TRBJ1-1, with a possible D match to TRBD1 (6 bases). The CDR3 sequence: CAIRETGGNTEAFF. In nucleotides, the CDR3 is TGTGCCATCAGGGAGACAGGCGGAAACACTGAAGCTTTCTTT.